The 20 T cell receptor beta chains below come from one sample, sequenced in a study of T cells in Graves' hyperthyroidism and ophthalmopathy. TCR beta CDR3 regions were amplified from RNA. An initial round of RT-PCR targeting the TCR CDR3 relied on the HTBI primer set. TCRdb re-analysed the multiplex PCR reads in MiXCR, keeping a single row per CDR3 protein. The table shows more than 300,000 distinct CDR3 sequences, with about 18% occurring only once. The sequencing input was blood. The receptor source for this set is a young woman with Graves' hyperthyroidism that later progressed to Graves' ophthalmopathy.

This clonotype was picked up many times. The V call is TRBV7-9, the J call TRBJ1-3; 7 bases are shared with TRBD1. Looked up from germline, CDR1 is SEHNR and CDR2 is FQNEAQ (reference sequence). This CDR3 is built from 17 residues. Losses at the gene ends were 4 bases for V and 7 bases for J; bases not matched to a gene: 16. CDR3 sequence: CASSSLGQDAFGNTIYF. CDR3 nucleotides: TGTGCCAGCAGCTCACTTGGACAGGACGCATTCGGTAACACCATATATTTT. Full variable domain (missing parts from reference TRBV7-9 and TRBJ1-3): DTGVSQNPRHKITKRGQNVTFRCDPISEHNRLYWYRQTLGQGPEFLTYFQNEAQLEKSRLLSDRFSAERPKGSFSTLEIQRTEQGDSAMYLCASSSLGQDAFGNTIYFGEGSWLTVV.

CDR3: CASRPRTDSGEQYF. The CDR3 nucleotides read TGTGCCAGCAGACCTCGGACAGACTCGGGGGAGCAGTACTTC. The chain uses TRBV6-1 and TRBJ2-7, with D possibly TRBD1 on 6 matching bases. Germline values: CDR1 MNHNS, CDR2 SASEGT. V shed 6 bases and J shed 7 bases, with 19 bases lying between them. The CDR3 sequence is 14 residues long.

This clonotype has a handful of counts. CDR3 bases: TGTGCCAGCAGCTCTGGGACAGGGTCAGACATTCAGTACTTC. Its protein is CASSSGTGSDIQYF. The rearrangement uses TRBV4-2 and TRBJ2-4; 9 positions match TRBD1. This CDR3 is 14 amino acids long. V lost 5 bases to trimming and J lost 8 bases; unmatched junction nucleotides: 7. Germline-derived CDR1 and CDR2 are LGHNA and YNFKEQ.

The table lists this clonotype with many counts. CDR3: CASSLDLAEETQYF. CDR3 sequence (DNA): TGCGCCAGCAGCCTAGACCTTGCGGAAGAGACCCAGTACTTC. This rearrangement joins TRBV4-1 to TRBJ2-5; no definite D call. The CDR3 is made up of 14 amino acids. V was pared by 4 bases and J by 3 bases, with 12 bases between. Germline V gene lookup returns CDR1 MGHRA and CDR2 YSYEKL.

This clonotype has a count of ten or more. The V gene is TRBV27, the J gene TRBJ2-1; D not resolved. The germline CDR1 and CDR2 sequences are MNHEY and SMNVEV (reference sequence). Trimming stripped 2 bases from V and 2 bases from J, with 10 bases between. The CDR3 loop spans 15 amino acids. CDR3 amino acids: CASSLSSVTYNEQFF. Here the CDR3 DNA reads TGTGCCAGCAGTTTAAGTTCGGTAACCTACAATGAGCAGTTCTTC.

This clonotype was observed at least ten times. J is TRBJ2-5 and V is TRBV24-1; D is possibly TRBD2 (5 bases). From germline, CDR1 is KGHDR and CDR2 SFDVKD. The CDR3 spans 15 residues. V was pared by 1 base and J by 3 bases, with 11 bases between. The CDR3 reads CATSDFSRGEETQYF. The CDR3, as DNA: TGTGCCACCAGTGATTTCTCCCGGGGAGAAGAGACCCAGTACTTC.

There are many counts of this clonotype. The rearrangement joins TRBV28 to TRBJ2-7; 8 bases agree with TRBD1. V shed 7 bases and J 4 bases; nucleotides not matched to a gene: 12. From germline, CDR1 is MDHEN and CDR2 SYDVKM. The CDR3 contains 15 residues. This CDR3 reads CASTPFGQGAYEQYF. Written as DNA, the CDR3 is TGTGCCAGCACTCCGTTTGGACAGGGTGCTTACGAGCAGTACTTC.

This clonotype has at least ten counts. V and J are TRBV20-1 and TRBJ2-3, with D perhaps TRBD1 or TRBD2 (6 bases each). CDR3 size: 13 residues. Germline V CDR1 and CDR2: DFQATT, SNEGSKA (reference sequence). V gave up 3 bases and J gave up 2 bases, with 9 bases separating them. Written as DNA, the CDR3 is TGCAGTGCTAGTAGGGGGGCCACAGATACGCAGTATTTT. This encodes CSASRGATDTQYF.

This clonotype was detected ten times or more. The rearrangement links TRBV28 to TRBJ1-4; D gene unclear. CDR1 and CDR2 (germline): MDHEN, SYDVKM. This CDR3 comprises 11 residues. In DNA, the CDR3 is TGTGCGGTACGGGGAAATGAAAAACTGTTTTTT. Residues: CAVRGNEKLFF.

This clonotype was detected ten times or more. The rearrangement joins TRBV9 to TRBJ2-5; D is perhaps TRBD1 (6 bases). The CDR3 runs 15 residues. V dropped 3 bases and J dropped 4 bases, with 16 bases sitting between them. CDR1 and CDR2 (germline): SGDLS, YYNGEE. CDR3 nucleotide sequence: TGTGCCAGCAGCGAGAGCGCAGGGGTTTCAGAGACCCAGTACTTC. Its protein is CASSESAGVSETQYF.

The genes are TRBV4-1 and TRBJ2-1; D is unresolved. This CDR3 is 14 amino acids long. Trimming cost V 0 bases and J 4 bases, with 7 bases left between them. Germline V lookup: CDR1 MGHRA, CDR2 YSYEKL. CDR3 in amino acids: CASSQDLSYNEQFF. Written as DNA, the CDR3 is TGCGCCAGCAGCCAAGATTTAAGTTACAATGAGCAGTTCTTC.

This clonotype has at least ten counts. V gene TRBV7-2 combines with J gene TRBJ2-7; 7 nucleotides agree with TRBD1. The CDR3 totals 12 residues. In germline, CDR1 is SGHTA, CDR2 FQGNSA. The ends lost 5 bases at V and 6 bases at J; junction bases unmatched: 4. Written as DNA, the CDR3 is TGTGCCAGCAGCATGACAGGGTTCGAGCAGTACTTC. It encodes CASSMTGFEQYF. The full variable domain, with the rest looked up from reference TRBV7-2 and TRBJ2-7, is GAGVSQSPSNKVTEKGKDVELRCDPISGHTALYWYRQSLGQGLEFLIYFQGNSAPDKSGLPSDRFSAERTGGSVSTLTIQRTQQEDSAVYLCASSMTGFEQYFGPGTRLTVT.

The table lists this clonotype with many counts. The DNA of the CDR3 is TGTGCCAGTGGCCGGGACCTGCTGGGCTACGAGCAGTACTTC. This codes for CASGRDLLGYEQYF. This sequence joins TRBV27 and TRBJ2-7; D is tentatively TRBD1 or TRBD2 (5 bases each). The CDR3 loop spans 14 amino acids. From germline, CDR1 is MNHEY and CDR2 SMNVEV (reference sequence). Deletions cut 9 bases from V and 3 bases from J, with 18 bases between.

This clonotype came up many times. This chain uses TRBV27 with TRBJ1-2; 7 nucleotides agree with TRBD1. The CDR3 totals 19 residues. From germline, CDR1 is MNHEY and CDR2 SMNVEV (reference sequence). The V segment lost 5 bases and the J segment 0 bases; nucleotides outside the gene matches: 18. Here the CDR3 reads CASSPRFYDRDRANYGYTF. In DNA, the CDR3 is TGTGCCAGCAGTCCCCGCTTTTACGACAGGGATCGAGCTAACTATGGCTACACCTTC.

This clonotype was seen a handful of times. The chain joins TRBV14 to TRBJ1-1, with 7 bases lining up with TRBD1. Germline V gives CDR1 SGHDN, CDR2 FVKESK. Trimming cost V 0 bases and J 5 bases; bases outside gene matches: 12. The length of the CDR3 is 17 residues. The CDR3: CASSQESGDSWATEAFF. For the CDR3, the DNA is TGTGCCAGCAGCCAAGAGTCAGGGGACAGTTGGGCTACTGAAGCTTTCTTT.

The chain combines TRBV7-9 with TRBJ2-5; unclear D gene. The CDR3 contains 14 residues. CDR1 SEHNR and CDR2 FQNEAQ come from the germline V gene (reference sequence). V lost 5 bases and J lost 0, with 10 bases in between. The CDR3 here is CASSRQKYQETQYF. Here the CDR3 DNA reads TGTGCCAGCAGCAGACAAAAGTACCAAGAGACCCAGTACTTC.

A word on this clonotype: A read error may explain this, as a much larger clone is one base away. The genes are TRBV28 and TRBJ2-2, with 7 bases lining up with TRBD1. The CDR3 totals 20 residues. Germline V lookup: CDR1 MDHEN, CDR2 SYDVKM. V was clipped by 3 bases and J by 5 bases; unmatched bases: 21. The CDR3: CASSFGRGLKVELGTGELFF. The CDR3 bases are TGTGCCAGCAGTTTCGGCAGGGGGTTGAAGGTCGAGTTAGGAACCGGGGAGCTGTTTTTT.

The table lists this clonotype with many counts. The chain couples TRBV6-5 to TRBJ1-1, with TRBD1 as a possible D gene (5 bases). V was trimmed by 2 bases and J by 1 base, leaving 20 bases between them. CDR3 length: 18 amino acids. Germline V gene data show CDR1 as MNHEY and CDR2 as SVGAGI. The CDR3 nucleotides read TGTGCCAGCAGTTACGGTTGGGACGCAGGGAATCGGAACACTGAAGCTTTCTTT. Protein product: CASSYGWDAGNRNTEAFF.

This clonotype was seen ten or more times. The rearrangement joins TRBV25-1 to TRBJ2-5; 8 nucleotides align to TRBD2. This CDR3 region has 16 residues. Trimming at V came to 2 bases and at J to 2 bases, leaving 7 bases not matched to a gene. Germline V CDR1 and CDR2: MGHDK, SYGVNS. This chain's CDR3 is CASSEVSGVGQETQYF. CDR3 in DNA: TGTGCCAGCAGTGAAGTTAGCGGGGTGGGGCAAGAGACCCAGTACTTC. Supplemented by reference TRBV25-1 and TRBJ2-5, the full variable domain reads EADIYQTPRYLVIGTGKKITLECSQTMGHDKMYWYQQDPGMELHLIHYSYGVNSTEKGDLSSESTVSRIRTEHFPLTLESARPSHTSQYLCASSEVSGVGQETQYFGPGTRLLVL.

This clonotype was seen ten or more times. The chain combines TRBV9 with TRBJ2-2, with D unclear. Between the trimmed V and J ends, which lost 6 bases and 1 base, there was a span of 10 bases. The CDR3 has 14 amino acids. Germline V lookup: CDR1 SGDLS, CDR2 YYNGEE. The CDR3, as DNA: TGTGCCAGCAATAGGGTGGGGAACACCGGGGAGCTGTTTTTT. This translates into CASNRVGNTGELFF.